This TCR beta chain was captured by sequencing in a study of human T cells and chemical hapten exposure. The overall study: Each week of the roughly 24-week study, patients had diphenylcyclopropenone applied to the scalp.

Time point: pre-sensitization, week 0. Specified treatment: therapeutic diphenylcyclopropenone sensitization with weekly scalp DPC. From the RACE reads, TCRdb called clonotypes with MiXCR, one entry per CDR3 protein. There are roughly 100,000 distinct CDR3 sequences in the sample; 11% occur only once, and around 3.3% lies in the top ten. The CDR3 contains 14 residues. CDR1 is SGHRS and CDR2 is YFSETQ in the germline V gene. J gave up 5 bases and V 0 bases, and 2 bases lay outside the gene matches. The chain carries TRBV5-1 and TRBJ2-5, with TRBD1 identical over 9 bases. This receptor was obtained from an older woman with alopecia areata. Some clones in this sample may be carry-over from other donors' samples. Specimen: whole blood, collected in connection with sensitization to the hapten diphenylcyclopropenone (DPC). The CDR3 DNA is TGCGCCAGCAGCTTGGGGACAGGGGTCGAGACCCAGTACTTC. Encoded protein: CASSLGTGVETQYF. Complete variable domain (other parts from reference TRBV5-1 and TRBJ2-5): KAGVTQTPRYLIKTRGQQVTLSCSPISGHRSVSWYQQTPGQGLQFLFEYFSETQRNKGNFPGRFSGRQFSNSRSEMNVSTLELGDSALYLCASSLGTGVETQYFGPGTRLLVL.